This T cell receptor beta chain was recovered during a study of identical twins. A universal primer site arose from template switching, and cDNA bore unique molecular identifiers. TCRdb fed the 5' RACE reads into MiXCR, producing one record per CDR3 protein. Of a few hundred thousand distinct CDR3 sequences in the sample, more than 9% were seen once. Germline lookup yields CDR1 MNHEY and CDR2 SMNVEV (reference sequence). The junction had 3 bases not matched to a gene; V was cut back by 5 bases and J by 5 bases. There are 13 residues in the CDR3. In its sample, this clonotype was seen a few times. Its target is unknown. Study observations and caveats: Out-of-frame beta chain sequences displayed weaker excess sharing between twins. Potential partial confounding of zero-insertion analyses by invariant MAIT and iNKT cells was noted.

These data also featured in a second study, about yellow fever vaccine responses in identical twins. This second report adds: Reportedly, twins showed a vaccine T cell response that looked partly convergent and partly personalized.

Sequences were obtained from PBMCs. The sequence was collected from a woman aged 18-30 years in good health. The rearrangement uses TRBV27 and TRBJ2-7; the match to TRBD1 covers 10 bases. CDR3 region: CASSDGTGDEQYF. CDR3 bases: TGTGCCAGCAGTGACGGGACAGGGGACGAGCAGTACTTC.